This T cell receptor beta chain was obtained from a study of blood T cell repertoires in COVID-19. Study details: Whether acute or convalescent, the COVID-19 samples came from the United States, Italy and Spain. T cells, B-cell-depleted T cells, or PBMCs supplied cDNA or gDNA.

The ends lost 4 bases at V and 15 bases at J; junction bases unmatched: 11. Germline-derived CDR1 and CDR2 are MNHEY and SMNVEV (reference sequence). The CDR3 has 14 amino acids. Per the original methods: Amplification of reference gene primers provided the estimated nucleated cell counts. Sequencing was performed with immunoSEQ multiplex PCR; in TCRdb, only in-frame clones are kept and a portion is missing. That table furnishes V, J and clone size, whereas the DNA furnished D and trimming. The table records roughly 63,000 clones, 89% of them present only once. The V gene is TRBV27, the J gene TRBJ2-1; 11 nucleotides line up with TRBD2. The TCR was taken from a man between 45 and 60 years old with active COVID-19. The sequenced sample consisted of peripheral blood. Here the CDR3 reads CASSSVAGGVEVFF. The CDR3 DNA reads as TGTGCCAGCAGTTCCGTAGCGGGGGGGGTGGAAGTGTTCTTC.